A single sample gave rise to the 10 T cell receptor beta chains below, sequenced in a study of OX40 agonist ivuxolimab in advanced cancers. Sequenced by immunoSEQ multiplex PCR; TCRdb stores in-frame clones only, minus some. The table has 77,000 or so clones, over 80% seen once. This specimen was CD4+ or CD8+ T cells sorted from blood, taken in a trial of the OX40 agonist ivuxolimab. The origin of the receptors is an adult with an advanced solid tumor such as melanoma, head and neck, liver or kidney cancer.

The chain uses TRBV19 and TRBJ1-3, with D possibly TRBD1 on 5 matching bases. Germline CDR1 and CDR2: LNHDA and SQIVND (reference sequence). V lost 3 bases and J 2 bases, leaving 14 bases between the germline ends. The CDR3 runs to 16 residues. The DNA of the CDR3 is TGTGCCAGTAGTATGGGGGTCCTAACCGCTGGAAACACCATATATTTT. Protein sequence: CASSMGVLTAGNTIYF.

V is TRBV7-6 and J is TRBJ2-5; D not certain. The CDR3 consists of 13 residues. V was cut by 5 bases and J by 4 bases, with 11 bases left in between. The germline V gene has CDR1 SGHVS and CDR2 FNYEAQ. The CDR3 DNA reads as TGTGCCAGCAGCAGTTACAGTACAGAGACCCAGTACTTC. Translated: CASSSYSTETQYF.

CDR3: CASSLVQGYTEAFF. The CDR3 nucleotides read TGTGCCAGCAGCTTAGTTCAGGGTTACACTGAAGCTTTCTTT. The V call is TRBV7-2, the J call TRBJ1-1, with D possibly TRBD1 on 5 matching bases. The V gene's germline CDR1 is SGHTA and CDR2 FQGNSA. V was trimmed by 1 base and J by 3 bases, leaving 9 bases between them. The CDR3 totals 14 residues.

V and J are TRBV28 and TRBJ1-6, with D perhaps matching TRBD1 (5 bases). The germline V and J ends were trimmed by 3 bases and 10 bases, with 13 bases remaining between them. The germline CDR1 and CDR2 sequences are MDHEN and SYDVKM. CDR3 size: 14 residues. CDR3 nucleotides: TGTGCCAGCAGTTTGGCGGGGGGTTACTCACCCCTCCACTTT. Protein product: CASSLAGGYSPLHF.

This rearrangement joins TRBV23-1 to TRBJ1-5, with 10 nucleotides matching TRBD1. TRBV23-1 is assigned to the ORF class and has an uncertain function. The trim removed 3 bases at V and 4 bases at J, leaving 9 bases unmatched. There are 17 residues in the CDR3. The CDR3: CASSHPSGTGANQPQHF. Here the CDR3 DNA reads TGCGCCAGCAGTCATCCCTCCGGGACAGGGGCAAATCAGCCCCAGCATTTT.

The chain links TRBV7-9 to TRBJ2-2; D is uncertain. The CDR3 is 12 amino acids. CDR1 and CDR2 from the germline V gene are SEHNR and FQNEAQ (reference sequence). V shed 6 bases and J shed 4 bases, with 6 bases lying between them. CDR3: CASRKVTGELFF. CDR3 coding DNA: TGTGCCAGCAGAAAAGTCACCGGGGAGCTGTTTTTT.

This rearrangement joins TRBV18 to TRBJ2-3; tentatively, D is TRBD2 (6 bases). Germline V gene sequence: CDR1 KGHSH, CDR2 LQKENI. Between the trimmed V and J ends, which lost 2 bases and 0 bases, there was a span of 9 bases. The CDR3 consists of 15 residues. The CDR3 DNA follows: TGTGCCAGCTCACCAACCGGGACTAGCACAGATACGCAGTATTTT. Its translation: CASSPTGTSTDTQYF.

This chain joins TRBV30 and TRBJ2-3; 10 bases map to TRBD2. Per germline, CDR1 GTSNPN and CDR2 SVGIG (reference sequence). This CDR3 region has 13 residues. V lost 8 bases to trimming and J lost 6 bases; unmatched junction nucleotides: 8. The CDR3 loop is CALSGRLRDTQYF. CDR3 in DNA: TGTGCCCTTAGCGGGAGGTTACGTGATACGCAGTATTTT.

The V gene is TRBV10-3, the J gene TRBJ1-1; D not certain. Germline loops: CDR1 ENHRY, CDR2 SYGVKD. This CDR3 has 14 residues. V gave up 5 bases and J gave up 0 bases, with 10 bases separating them. This CDR3 is CAISMTEVNTEAFF. CDR3 in DNA: TGTGCCATCAGTATGACGGAGGTGAACACTGAAGCTTTCTTT.

J is TRBJ2-7 and V is TRBV27; D call uncertain. Between the trimmed V and J ends, which lost 2 bases and 3 bases, there was a span of 8 bases. The germline gives CDR1 MNHEY, CDR2 SMNVEV (reference sequence). The CDR3 is 13 residues long. The CDR3 protein is CASSLGPFYEQYF. The CDR3 nucleotides read TGTGCCAGCAGTTTAGGACCCTTCTACGAGCAGTACTTC.